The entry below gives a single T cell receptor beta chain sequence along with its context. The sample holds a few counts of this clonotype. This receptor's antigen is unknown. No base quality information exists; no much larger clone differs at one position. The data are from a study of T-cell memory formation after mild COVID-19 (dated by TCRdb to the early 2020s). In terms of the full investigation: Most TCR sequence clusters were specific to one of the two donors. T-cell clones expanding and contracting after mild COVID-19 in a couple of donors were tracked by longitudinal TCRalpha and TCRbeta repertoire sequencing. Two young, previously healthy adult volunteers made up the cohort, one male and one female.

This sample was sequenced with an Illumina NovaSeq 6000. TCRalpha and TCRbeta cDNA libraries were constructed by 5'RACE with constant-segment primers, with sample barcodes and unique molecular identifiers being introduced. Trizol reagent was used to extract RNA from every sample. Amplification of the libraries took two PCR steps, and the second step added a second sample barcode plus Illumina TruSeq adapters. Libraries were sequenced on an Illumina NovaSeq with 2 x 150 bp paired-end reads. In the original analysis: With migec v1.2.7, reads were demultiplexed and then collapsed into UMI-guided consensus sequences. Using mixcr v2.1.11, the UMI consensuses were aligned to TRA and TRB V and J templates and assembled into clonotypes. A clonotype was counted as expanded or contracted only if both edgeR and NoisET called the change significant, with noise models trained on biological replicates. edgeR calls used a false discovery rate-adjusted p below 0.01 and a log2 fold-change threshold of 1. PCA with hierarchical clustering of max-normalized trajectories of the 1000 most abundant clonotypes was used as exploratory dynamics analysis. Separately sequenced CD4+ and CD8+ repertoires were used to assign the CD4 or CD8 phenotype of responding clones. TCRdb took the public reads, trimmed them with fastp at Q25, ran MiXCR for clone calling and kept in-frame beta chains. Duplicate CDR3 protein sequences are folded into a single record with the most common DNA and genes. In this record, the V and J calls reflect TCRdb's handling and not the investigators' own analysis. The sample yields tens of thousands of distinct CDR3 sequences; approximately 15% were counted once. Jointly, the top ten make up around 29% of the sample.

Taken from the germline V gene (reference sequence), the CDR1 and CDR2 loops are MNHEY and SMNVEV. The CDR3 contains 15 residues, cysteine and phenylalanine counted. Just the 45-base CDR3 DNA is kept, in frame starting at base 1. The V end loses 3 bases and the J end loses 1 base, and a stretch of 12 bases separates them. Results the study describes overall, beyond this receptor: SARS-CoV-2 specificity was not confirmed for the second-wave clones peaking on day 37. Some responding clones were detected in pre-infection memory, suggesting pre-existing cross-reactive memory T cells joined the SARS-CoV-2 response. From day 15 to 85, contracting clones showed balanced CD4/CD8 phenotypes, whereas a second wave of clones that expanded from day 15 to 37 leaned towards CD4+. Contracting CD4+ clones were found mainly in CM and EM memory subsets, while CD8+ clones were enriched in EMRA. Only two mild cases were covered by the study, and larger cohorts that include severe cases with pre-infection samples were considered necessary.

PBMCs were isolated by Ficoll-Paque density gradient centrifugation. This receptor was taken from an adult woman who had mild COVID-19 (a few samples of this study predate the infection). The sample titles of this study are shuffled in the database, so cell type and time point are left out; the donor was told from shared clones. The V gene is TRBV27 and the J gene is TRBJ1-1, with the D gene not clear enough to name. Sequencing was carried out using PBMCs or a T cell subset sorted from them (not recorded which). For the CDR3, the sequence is CASSLGIGGNTEAFF. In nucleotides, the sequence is TGTGCCAGCAGTTTGGGGATTGGAGGGAACACTGAAGCTTTCTTT.